The T cell receptor (beta chain) under discussion was sequenced for a study of cytomegalovirus exposure and HLA in healthy donors. Study-level points and caveats: V segments that were indistinguishable, TRBV6-2 and TRBV6-3 among them, were omitted from analysis. Data from an earlier analysis indicated that most TCR beta V segments were productive either about 87% or about 30% of the time.

J was trimmed by 5 bases and V by 0 bases; bases with no gene match: 3. The CDR3 has 15 residues. The germline V gene encodes CDR1 SGHDN and CDR2 FVKESK. This clone showed up just a few times. Its matching antigen is unknown. The PCR was carried out with 60 Vbeta primers and 13 Jbeta primers. In the study's own analysis: In a later analysis, the count reached about 80 million unique TCR beta chains, with roughly 9.9 million shared. The protocol was immunoSEQ multiplex PCR, while the TCRdb copy is restricted to in-frame clones and leaves out a portion. Clone size and V and J calls were adopted from that table, with D and trimming inferred from the DNA. The repertoire holds some 180,000 clones, with 9.5% as singletons.

Sequenced input: PBMCs. This chain joins TRBV14 and TRBJ1-1; TRBD1 agrees at 10 bases. This clonotype originated in a woman in her thirties in good health and CMV-seropositive. CDR3 nucleotides: TGTGCCAGCAGCCAAGAGGACAGGGGGGATACTGAAGCTTTCTTT. This sequence encodes CASSQEDRGDTEAFF.